Listed below are T cell receptor beta chains from one sample, sequenced in a study of shared clonotypes between healthy human individuals. The table came from immunoSEQ multiplex PCR; TCRdb's copy has only in-frame clones and leaves some out. This sample has some 1 million clones, with roughly 75% found just once. The sample comprised memory CD4+ T cells sorted from blood. Source of these receptors: a young man in good health. Both conserved end residues are part of each CDR3. A D gene is named only where the DNA matches it firmly. For some rows the clone size is stated as once, few or many, or as a class when expanded; others skip it.

J gene | clone size | D gene | V gene | CDR3 protein | CDR3 DNA
TRBJ1-1 | . | TRBD1 | TRBV18 | CASSPRTGEGTEAFF | TGTGCCAGCTCACCCAGGACAGGTGAGGGGACTGAAGCTTTCTTT
TRBJ2-3 | once | TRBD2 | TRBV19 | CASSSGTSGSTDTQYF | TGTGCCAGTAGTTCGGGGACTAGCGGTAGCACAGATACGCAGTATTTT
TRBJ2-1 | . | TRBD2 | TRBV7-9 | CASSLEGGRYSEQFF | TGTGCCAGCAGCTTAGAGGGCGGGAGGTATAGTGAGCAGTTCTTC
TRBJ1-2 | . | TRBD1 | TRBV9 | CASSASGTGGDGYTF | TGTGCCAGCAGCGCCTCTGGGACAGGGGGCGATGGCTACACCTTC
TRBJ2-1 | . | . | TRBV9 | CASSVGGMNEQFF | TGTGCCAGCAGCGTAGGAGGGATGAATGAGCAGTTCTTC
TRBJ2-5 | once | TRBD2 | TRBV28 | CASSLWRLAGGQETQYF | TGTGCCAGCAGTTTATGGAGACTAGCGGGGGGGCAAGAGACCCAGTACTTC
TRBJ1-4 | . | . | TRBV30 | CAWKTPGSLFF | TGTGCCTGGAAGACCCCGGGATCTCTGTTTTTT
TRBJ2-1 | . | . | TRBV7-2 | CATRGTGSYNEQFF | TGTGCCACTAGGGGTACGGGTTCCTACAATGAGCAGTTCTTC
TRBJ1-2 | . | TRBD1 | TRBV28 | CASGDRASGYTF | TGTGCCAGCGGTGACAGGGCCAGTGGCTACACCTTC
TRBJ2-7 | . | TRBD2 | TRBV5-1 | CASSLGSSGRDEQYF | TGCGCCAGCAGCTTGGGTTCGAGCGGGAGGGACGAGCAGTACTTC
TRBJ2-7 | . | TRBD2 | TRBV7-9 | CASSSLAGDYEQYF | TGTGCCAGCAGCTCACTAGCGGGAGACTACGAGCAGTACTTC
TRBJ2-3 | . | . | TRBV30 | CAWSAGAGTDTQYF | TGTGCCTGGAGTGCGGGGGCTGGTACAGATACGCAGTATTTT
TRBJ2-7 | . | . | TRBV11-2 | CASSLAADILYEQYF | TGTGCCAGCAGCTTAGCTGCGGACATACTCTACGAGCAGTACTTC